A single sample is the source of the 8 T cell receptor beta chains below, sequenced in a study of control samples from healthy donors and cancer patients. Assay: immunoSEQ multiplex PCR; the TCRdb copy retains only in-frame clones and omits some. The table has about 130,000 clones, approximately 95% seen once. Material: blood. The origin of the receptors is a man younger than 45 in good health.

The rearrangement links TRBV29-1 to TRBJ1-5; no clear D gene. Germline assignment: CDR1 SQVTM and CDR2 ANQGSEA. The CDR3 totals 14 residues. The V gene lost 5 bases and the J gene lost 4 bases, with 15 bases spanning the gap. The CDR3 reads CSVRYSGRNQPQHF. The CDR3 DNA sequence: TGCAGCGTTCGGTATTCGGGGAGGAATCAGCCCCAGCATTTT.

The CDR3, as DNA: TGCAGCGGGTTGACAGGGGGGATTGACACTGAAGCTTTCTTT. This encodes CSGLTGGIDTEAFF. J is TRBJ1-1 and V is TRBV29-1; 9 nucleotides agree with TRBD1. With V trimmed by 7 bases and J by 3 bases, 9 bases remained unmatched. This CDR3 has 14 residues. Germline lookup yields CDR1 SQVTM and CDR2 ANQGSEA.

V is TRBV18 and J is TRBJ1-1; 8 bases are a match to TRBD1. V shed 7 bases, J shed 3 bases, and the junction held 4 bases outside the gene matches. There are 13 residues in the CDR3. CDR1 is KGHSH, CDR2 LQKENI, per germline. CDR3 sequence reads: CASFLGQDTEAFF. Here the CDR3 DNA reads TGTGCCAGCTTCCTGGGACAGGACACTGAAGCTTTCTTT.

The chain joins TRBV18 to TRBJ1-1, with TRBD1 as a possible D gene (5 bases). CDR1 and CDR2 from the germline V gene are KGHSH and LQKENI. The CDR3 length is 13 residues. Between the trimmed V and J ends, which lost 3 bases and 1 base, there was a span of 6 bases. The CDR3 protein is CASSPQGNTEAFF. The CDR3 region has the DNA TGTGCCAGCTCACCTCAGGGGAACACTGAAGCTTTCTTT.

The chain combines TRBV12-3 or TRBV12-4 with TRBJ2-5; 8 bases map to TRBD2. With 5 bases clipped from V and 5 bases from J, the junction kept 4 bases outside the gene matches. This CDR3 comprises 13 residues. CDR3 protein: CASSRTSRETQYF. The CDR3 region has the DNA TGTGCCAGCAGTCGGACTAGCAGGGAGACCCAGTACTTC.

The chain joins TRBV6-6 to TRBJ2-2, with TRBD2 matching 8 bases. Germline V CDR1 and CDR2: MNHNY, SVGAGI (reference sequence). V lost 4 bases, J lost 4 bases, and 5 bases stayed unmatched. The CDR3 runs 15 residues. CDR3 amino acids: CASSSGTRATGELFF. CDR3 bases: TGTGCCAGCAGTTCAGGGACTAGGGCCACCGGGGAGCTGTTTTTT.

The rearrangement joins TRBV5-5 to TRBJ1-2, with 11 nucleotides matching TRBD1. Trimming at V came to 2 bases and at J to 6 bases, leaving 15 bases not matched to a gene. Germline V gene data show CDR1 as SGHKS and CDR2 as YYEKEE (reference sequence). The CDR3 is 18 residues long. This CDR3 reads CASSFRPGQGVLGDGYTF. CDR3 nucleotides: TGTGCCAGCAGCTTTCGTCCGGGACAGGGGGTATTGGGCGATGGCTACACCTTC.

The chain has TRBV19 and TRBJ1-2, with D perhaps matching TRBD1 (6 bases). Looked up from germline, CDR1 is LNHDA and CDR2 is SQIVND (reference sequence). The CDR3 extends over 13 amino acids. The V end was cut by 7 bases, the J end by 2 bases, with 11 bases between. DNA of the CDR3: TGTGCCAGTACCCTAGGGACAAACTATGGCTACACCTTC. Translating gives CASTLGTNYGYTF. The variable domain in full, with the rest retrieved from reference TRBV19 and TRBJ1-2, is DGGITQSPKYLFRKEGQNVTLSCEQNLNHDAMYWYRQDPGQGLRLIYYSQIVNDFQKGDIAEGYSVSREKKESFPLTVTSAQKNPTAFYLCASTLGTNYGYTFGSGTRLTVV.